This T cell receptor beta chain was identified in a study of T-cell reconstitution after alpha-beta-depleted transplantation in children. Points from the study as a whole: Diversity of TCRbeta at day 60 was high in some patients, arising from surviving recipient T cells and thymic progenitors.

It was with unique molecular identifiers that the TCRbeta library was prepared. MiXCR, run by TCRdb on the PCR reads, gives a single entry per CDR3 protein. The sample shows some 76,000 distinct CDR3 sequences, approximately 10% of them seen only once. This clonotype was seen at least ten times. Its cognate antigen is unknown. Per germline, CDR1 LGHNA and CDR2 YSLEER. The ends were cut back, 4 bases at V and 4 bases at J, with 4 bases in the middle. The CDR3 length is 12 residues. The sample consisted of PBMCs, taken before TCRalphabeta/CD19-depleted stem cell transplant. The source is a boy aged 5-17 years with acute myeloid leukemia, due to receive a stem cell transplant. The chain has TRBV4-3 and TRBJ2-2; D is uncertain. Here the CDR3 reads CASSLGTGELFF. Written as DNA, the CDR3 is TGCGCCAGCAGCCTCGGCACCGGGGAGCTGTTTTTT.